This T cell receptor (beta chain) was retrieved from a study of cytomegalovirus exposure and HLA in healthy donors. Study as a whole: A prior analysis found 117 million unique TCR beta sequences from around 190 million T cells. Whole-study findings and limits: By HLA locus, TCR association rates varied in a later analysis, with DRB1 showing the most and HLA-C the fewest. Researchers reportedly found TCR beta sequences accurately predicted most subjects' HLA-A and HLA-B alleles.

Researchers ran the PCR with 60 Vbeta and 13 Jbeta primers. TCRdb keeps only in-frame clones here, not all; method: immunoSEQ multiplex PCR. The data hold 150,000 or so clones, with around 79% observed a single time. Healthy bone marrow donors made up the donor group. This clone was counted between two and nine times. The antigen is not known. This CDR3 contains 14 residues. The V gene lost 4 bases and the J gene lost 1 base, with 9 bases spanning the gap. Per the germline V gene, CDR1 is SNHLY and CDR2 is FYNNEI. Sequencing input: PBMCs. The chain combines TRBV2 with TRBJ2-3, with a weak D call TRBD2 (6 bases). This TCR came from a man aged 18 to 30 in good health and CMV-seronegative. Here the CDR3 DNA reads TGTGCCAGCAGTGGGGCTAGCGGCACAGATACGCAGTATTTT. Translating gives CASSGASGTDTQYF. The full variable domain, with the rest looked up from reference TRBV2 and TRBJ2-3, is EPEVTQTPSHQVTQMGQEVILRCVPISNHLYFYWYRQILGQKVEFLVSFYNNEISEKSEIFDDQFSVERPDGSNFTLKIRSTKLEDSAMYFCASSGASGTDTQYFGPGTRLTVL.